This TCR beta chain was identified during a study of monozygotic twins with inflammatory bowel disease (dated by TCRdb to about 2019). For context, the study as a whole: In total, some 30 monozygotic twin pairs made up the full study: 19 Danish pairs, all IBD-discordant, plus nine German pairs, of which four were IBD-concordant and five were IBD-discordant. Each individual had, on average, about 151 000 unique TCRalpha sequences and 181 000 unique TCRbeta sequences available for analysis. Within discordant pairs, disease-associated traits were sought mainly by comparing IBD patients with their genetically identical healthy co-twins.

From the cysteine through the phenylalanine, the CDR3 covers 13 amino acids. The protein alone is recorded here. The germline V gene encodes CDR1 LGHNA and CDR2 YSLEER. A 2.5 ml peripheral blood sample was drawn into PAXgene tubes per donor and stored at -80°C. Without T cell sorting, total RNA was isolated from whole blood using the PAXgene blood miRNA kit on an automated QIAcube. Peripheral blood from monozygotic twin pairs, either concordant or discordant for inflammatory bowel disease, underwent deep TCRalpha and TCRbeta repertoire profiling that used unique molecular barcoding. For every twin pair, smoking habits were documented, and each individual was categorised as a current, former or never smoker. Summary of the overall study and its limitations: The analysis was unable to tell apart different T cell subtypes. The results gave no support for a single strong signal or clonotype linked to IBD. Compared with healthy twins, IBD patients had fewer clonotypes in common with other individuals, a difference most pronounced in patients showing signs of disease activity. Background noise and inter-individual variability may have been introduced into the repertoires by the differing immunosuppressive treatments among patients. Measured by the inverse Simpson index, TCRbeta repertoire diversity was lower in IBD patients than in their healthy co-twins. Repertoire similarity did not differ between concordant and discordant twins, possibly due to limited statistical power.

To note about this clonotype: The clone's antigen remains unknown.

To prepare the library, 5' RACE was applied. Preparation of each TCR library used approximately 4,000 ng of total RNA. cDNA was synthesized with SMARTScribe reverse transcriptase in eight separate reactions per sample. During cDNA synthesis, unique molecular identifiers containing a 6-nucleotide sample barcode were introduced by template switching. Amplification of TCRalpha and TCRbeta cDNA involved two nested PCRs of approximately 16 and 10 cycles, and each PCR was followed by bead purification. Before amplification, the cDNA was treated with uracil DNA-glycosylase and purified using the QIAquick PCR purification kit. The second PCR added Illumina TruSeq-compatible adapters along with sample-specific barcodes. Library quality and concentration were checked on TapeStation and Qubit, and libraries were pooled at around 5.3 ng each. Sequencing of pooled libraries was carried out on an Illumina HiSeq2500 single-index Rapid Run using 2 x 100 bp reads and custom sequencing primers. The study's own analysis went as follows. MiGEC version 1.2.6 was used for UMI-based consensus assembly to correct PCR and sequencing errors. MiXCR version 2.1.1 handled V(D)J alignment, clonotype assembly and CDR3 extraction. To normalise gene usage, clonotype sharing and MAIT/NKT TCR abundance, the top 1000, 10 000 and 20 000 clonotypes in each sample were analysed. Diversity was computed as the inverse Simpson index with the vegan R package after downsampling to 27 000 UMIs. Paired Mann-Whitney U tests were applied to discordant twin pairs, and Benjamini-Hochberg correction was used for multiple testing. TCRdb reprocessed the raw reads; every CDR3 protein sequence is a single record, and DNA is not supplied. These V and J calls are TCRdb output, not the study's own analysis. The table for this sample lists approximately 380,000 distinct CDR3 sequences. 2% to 3% of the sample belongs to the ten largest clones.

Recombination joined TRBV4-3 with TRBJ1-6. The sequencing input was blood. The TCR comes from a human donor with ulcerative colitis or Crohn's disease, or a healthy co-twin of an affected twin (not recorded which). CDR3 sequence: CASSQVGLGPLHF.